The clone carrying this T cell receptor (beta chain) occurred once. No antigen is known for it. The sample belongs to a study of shared clonotypes between healthy human individuals. Findings of the study overall: Naive subsets usually exceeded memory subsets in estimated richness. The expectation was that sequencing depth would affect clonotype sharing among donors.

V shed 4 bases and J 4 bases; nucleotides not matched to a gene: 10. Per the germline V gene, CDR1 is SGDLS and CDR2 is YYNGEE. The length of the CDR3 is 17 residues. Sequencing used immunoSEQ multiplex PCR; TCRdb keeps in-frame clones, though not all of them. The sample yields roughly 810,000 clones, roughly 96% seen once. Terminally differentiated effector memory CD45RA+ cells were excluded by CCR7 positive selection of CD45RO-negative cells. The V and J genes are TRBV9 and TRBJ2-2, with TRBD2 matching over 10 bases. Material: naive CD8+ T cells sorted from blood. The origin of this receptor is a man aged 25 to 40 in good health. Here the CDR3 DNA reads TGTGCCAGCAGCCCCCGACTAGCGGGTTTCGTCACCGGGGAGCTGTTTTTT. This codes for CASSPRLAGFVTGELFF.